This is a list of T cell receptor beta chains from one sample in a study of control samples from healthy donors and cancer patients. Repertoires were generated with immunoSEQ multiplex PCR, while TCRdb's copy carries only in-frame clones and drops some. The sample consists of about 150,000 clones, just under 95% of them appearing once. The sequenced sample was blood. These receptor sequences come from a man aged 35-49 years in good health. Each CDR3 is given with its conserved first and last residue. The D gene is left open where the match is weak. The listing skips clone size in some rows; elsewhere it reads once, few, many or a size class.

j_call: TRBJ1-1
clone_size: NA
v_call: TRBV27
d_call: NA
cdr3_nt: TGTGCCAGCAGGGTGGGGACTGAAGCTTTCTTT
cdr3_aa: CASRVGTEAFF

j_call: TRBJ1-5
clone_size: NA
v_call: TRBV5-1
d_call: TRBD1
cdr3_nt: TGCGCCAGCAGTTGGGGACAGGGACGCTATAGCAATCAGCCCCAGCATTTT
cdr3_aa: CASSWGQGRYSNQPQHF

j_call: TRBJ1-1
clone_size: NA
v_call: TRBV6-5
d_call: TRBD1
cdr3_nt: TGTGCCAGCAGCAGGACAGGGACGAACACTGAAGCTTTCTTT
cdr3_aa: CASSRTGTNTEAFF

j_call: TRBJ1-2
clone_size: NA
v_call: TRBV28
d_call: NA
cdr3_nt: TGTGCCACCCGGACAGCCTATGGCTACACCTTC
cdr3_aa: CATRTAYGYTF

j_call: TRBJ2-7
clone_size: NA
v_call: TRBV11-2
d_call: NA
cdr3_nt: TGTGCCAGCAGCCCTCGGACAGGGAGGGGGGAGCAGTACTTC
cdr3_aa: CASSPRTGRGEQYF

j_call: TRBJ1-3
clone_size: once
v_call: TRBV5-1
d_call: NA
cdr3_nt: TGCGCCAGCAGCCTCGATCAGGGAAACACCATATATTTT
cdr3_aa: CASSLDQGNTIYF

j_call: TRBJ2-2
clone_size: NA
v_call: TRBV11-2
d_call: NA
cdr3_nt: TGTGCCAGCAGCGTACAGGGCACCGGGGAGCTGTTTTTT
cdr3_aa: CASSVQGTGELFF

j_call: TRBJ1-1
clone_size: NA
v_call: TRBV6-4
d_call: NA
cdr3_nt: TGTGCCAGCAGCCAGTGGAGGGGCACTGAAGCTTTCTTT
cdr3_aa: CASSQWRGTEAFF

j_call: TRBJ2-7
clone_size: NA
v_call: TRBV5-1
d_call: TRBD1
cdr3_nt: TGCGCCAGCAGCTGGACAGGGGGCTTGTACGAGCAGTACTTC
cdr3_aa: CASSWTGGLYEQYF

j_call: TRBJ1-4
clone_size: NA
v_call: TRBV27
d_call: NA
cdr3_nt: TGTGCCAGCAGTTCCACCCCCGTATTCCCTAATGAAAAACTGTTTTTT
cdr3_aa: CASSSTPVFPNEKLFF

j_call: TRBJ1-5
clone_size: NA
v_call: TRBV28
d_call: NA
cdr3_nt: TGTGCCAGCAGTTTCCGTCAGCCCCAGCATTTT
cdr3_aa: CASSFRQPQHF

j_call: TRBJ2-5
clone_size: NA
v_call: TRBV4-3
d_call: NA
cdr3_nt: TGCGCCAGCAGCCAAGTAGGAAGCAGCCAAGAGACCCAGTACTTC
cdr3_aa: CASSQVGSSQETQYF

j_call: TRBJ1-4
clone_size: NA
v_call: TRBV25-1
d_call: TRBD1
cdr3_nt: TGTGCCAGCAGTGACACACAGGGGGCGGGTGAAAAACTGTTTTTT
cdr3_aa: CASSDTQGAGEKLFF